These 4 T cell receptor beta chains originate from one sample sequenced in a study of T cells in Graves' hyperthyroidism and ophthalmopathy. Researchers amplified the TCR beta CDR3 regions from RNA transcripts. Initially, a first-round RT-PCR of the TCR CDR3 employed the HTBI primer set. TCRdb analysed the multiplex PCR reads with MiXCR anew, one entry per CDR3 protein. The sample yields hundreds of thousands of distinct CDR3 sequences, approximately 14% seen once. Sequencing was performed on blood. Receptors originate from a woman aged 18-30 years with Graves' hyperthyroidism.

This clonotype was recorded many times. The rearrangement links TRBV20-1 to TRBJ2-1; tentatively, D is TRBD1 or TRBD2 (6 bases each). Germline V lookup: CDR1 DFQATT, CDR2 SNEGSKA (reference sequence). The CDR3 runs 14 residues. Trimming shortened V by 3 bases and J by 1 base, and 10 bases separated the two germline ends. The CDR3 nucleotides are TGCAGTGCTAGCCGGGGGCCGTCCTACAATGAGCAGTTCTTC. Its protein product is CSASRGPSYNEQFF.

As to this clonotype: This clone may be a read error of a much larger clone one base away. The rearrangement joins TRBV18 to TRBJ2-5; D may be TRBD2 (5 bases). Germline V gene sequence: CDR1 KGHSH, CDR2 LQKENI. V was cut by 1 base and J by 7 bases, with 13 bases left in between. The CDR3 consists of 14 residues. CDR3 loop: CASSPRLTKVTQYF. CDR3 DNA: TGTGCCAGCTCACCACGGTTGACTAAAGTGACCCAGTACTTC.

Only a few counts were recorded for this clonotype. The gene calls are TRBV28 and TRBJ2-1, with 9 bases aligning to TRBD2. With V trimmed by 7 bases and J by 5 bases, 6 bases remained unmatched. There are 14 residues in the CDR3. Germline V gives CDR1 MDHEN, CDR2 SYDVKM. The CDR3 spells CASNPKRGDNEQFF. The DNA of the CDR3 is TGTGCCAGCAACCCCAAGCGGGGGGACAATGAGCAGTTCTTC.

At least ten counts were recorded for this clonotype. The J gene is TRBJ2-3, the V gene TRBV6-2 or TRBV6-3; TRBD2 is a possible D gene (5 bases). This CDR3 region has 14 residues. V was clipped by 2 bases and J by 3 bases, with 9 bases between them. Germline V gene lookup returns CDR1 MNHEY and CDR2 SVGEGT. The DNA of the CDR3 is TGTGCCAGCAGTTACCGGGGATGGACAGATACGCAGTATTTT. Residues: CASSYRGWTDTQYF.